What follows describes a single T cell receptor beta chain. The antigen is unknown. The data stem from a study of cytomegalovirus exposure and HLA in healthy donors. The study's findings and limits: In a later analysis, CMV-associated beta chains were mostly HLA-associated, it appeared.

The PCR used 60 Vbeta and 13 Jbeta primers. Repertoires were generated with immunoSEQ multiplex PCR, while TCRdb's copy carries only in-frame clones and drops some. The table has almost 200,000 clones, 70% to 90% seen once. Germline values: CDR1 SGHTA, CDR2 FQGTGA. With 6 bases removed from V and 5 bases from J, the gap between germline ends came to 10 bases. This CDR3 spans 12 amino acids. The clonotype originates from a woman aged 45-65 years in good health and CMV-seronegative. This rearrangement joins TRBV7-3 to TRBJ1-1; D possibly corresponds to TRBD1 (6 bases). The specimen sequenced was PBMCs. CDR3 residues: CASRSGETEAFF. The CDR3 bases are TGTGCCAGCAGGTCAGGGGAAACTGAAGCTTTCTTT.